This TCR beta chain is drawn from a study of T cell responses to AZD1222 COVID-19 vaccine. V lost 4 bases, J lost 4 bases, and 14 bases lay in between. The CDR3 is 14 residues long. The germline CDR1 and CDR2 sequences are SGHRS and YFSETQ. With regard to this clone: The target antigen is unknown.

Study findings and constraints: The donor cohort was predominantly white British with a female majority, and clonal diversity may have been underestimated. Seropositive at baseline were only a handful of AZD1222 recipients.

Repertoires were generated with immunoSEQ multiplex PCR, while TCRdb's copy carries only in-frame clones and drops some. The sample includes approximately 70,000 clones, about nine tenths of them seen just once. The chain employs TRBV5-1 and TRBJ1-1; D possibly corresponds to TRBD1 (5 bases). Sequences were derived from peripheral blood, sampled on day 0 of AZD1222 vaccination. The receptor was isolated from an adult in good health. This chain's CDR3 is CASSQGVDGTEAFF. In DNA, the CDR3 is TGCGCCAGCAGCCAAGGGGTGGATGGCACTGAAGCTTTCTTT.